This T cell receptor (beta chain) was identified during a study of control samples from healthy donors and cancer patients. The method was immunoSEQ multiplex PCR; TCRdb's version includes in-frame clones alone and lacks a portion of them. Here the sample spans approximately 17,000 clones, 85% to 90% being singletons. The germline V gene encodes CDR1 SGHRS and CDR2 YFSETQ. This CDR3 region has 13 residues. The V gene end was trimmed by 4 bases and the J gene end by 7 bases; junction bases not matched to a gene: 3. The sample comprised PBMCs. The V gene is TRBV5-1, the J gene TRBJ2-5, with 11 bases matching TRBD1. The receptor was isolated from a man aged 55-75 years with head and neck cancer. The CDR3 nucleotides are TGCGCCAGCAGCGCGGGACAGGGGGGGACCCAGTACTTC. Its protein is CASSAGQGGTQYF.